This is a list of T cell receptor beta chains from one sample in a study of post-analysis software for immune sequencing data. TCRdb independently ran MiXCR on the PCR reads; one entry per CDR3 protein. Of hundreds of thousands of distinct CDR3 sequences in the sample, 53% are singletons; the top ten hold over 4%. Sequenced input: blood. The receptors derive from a girl under 18 with multiple sclerosis. CDR3s include the opening cysteine and the closing phenylalanine or tryptophan. A D gene is named only where the DNA matches it firmly. Clone size, where shown, is once, few, many, or a class for clones that have expanded.

NA	TRBJ2-1	TRBV7-2	once	CASSLEGTVFNEQFF	TGTGCCAGCAGCTTAGAAGGCACCGTGTTCAATGAGCAGTTCTTC
TRBD2	TRBJ2-5	TRBV7-9	NA	CASSLESGSGRADRETQYF	TGTGCCAGCAGCTTAGAGAGCGGTAGCGGGAGGGCCGATCGAGAGACCCAGTACTTC
TRBD1	TRBJ2-7	TRBV12-3/TRBV12-4	NA	CASSHQTGNYEQYF	TGTGCCAGCAGCCACCAGACAGGGAATTACGAGCAGTACTTC
NA	TRBJ2-6	TRBV10-3	few	CAISVGVGANVLTF	TGTGCCATCAGTGTTGGGGTCGGGGCCAACGTCCTGACTTTC
TRBD2	TRBJ2-1	TRBV7-9	NA	CASSLRGGSGSNEQFF	TGTGCCAGCAGCTTAAGAGGCGGTAGCGGGAGTAATGAGCAGTTCTTC
TRBD2	TRBJ2-1	TRBV25-1	NA	CASSGWAGAVYAYNEQFF	TGTGCCAGCAGCGGTTGGGCGGGAGCGGTTTACGCCTACAATGAGCAGTTCTTC
TRBD1	TRBJ2-5	TRBV5-6	few	CASSVARGTGYGETQYF	TGTGCCAGCAGCGTAGCCCGAGGGACAGGCTATGGGGAGACCCAGTACTTC
NA	TRBJ2-3	TRBV14	NA	CASSQELIFDTQYF	TGTGCCAGCAGCCAAGAGTTGATATTTGATACGCAGTATTTT
NA	TRBJ1-6	TRBV6-5	NA	CASTSRRSEFGSPLHF	TGTGCCAGCACTTCACGTAGGTCAGAATTTGGATCACCCCTCCACTTT
NA	TRBJ2-7	TRBV18	NA	CASSPIGLNYEQYF	TGTGCCAGCTCACCTATTGGACTGAACTACGAGCAGTACTTC
TRBD1	TRBJ1-2	TRBV12-3/TRBV12-4	NA	CASSFDRASSYGYTF	TGTGCCAGCAGTTTCGACAGGGCAAGCTCCTATGGCTACACCTTC
NA	TRBJ2-5	TRBV5-1	NA	CASSQTTGKETQYF	TGCGCCAGCAGCCAGACCACAGGGAAAGAGACCCAGTACTTC
TRBD1	TRBJ2-7	TRBV5-1	NA	CASSLAGTGASHLYEQYF	TGCGCCAGCAGCTTGGCCGGGACAGGGGCGTCCCATCTCTACGAGCAGTACTTC
NA	TRBJ1-1	TRBV20-1	NA	CSAKHRALDTEAFF	TGCAGTGCTAAGCACAGGGCACTGGACACTGAAGCTTTCTTT
TRBD1	TRBJ2-6	TRBV12-3/TRBV12-4	few	CASGKTGAASSGANVLTF	TGTGCCAGCGGAAAAACAGGGGCCGCTAGCTCTGGGGCCAACGTCCTGACTTTC
TRBD2	TRBJ2-7	TRBV28	NA	CASSPSGLVYEQYF	TGTGCCAGCAGTCCTTCGGGACTAGTGTACGAGCAGTACTTC
TRBD2	TRBJ2-5	TRBV7-3	few	CASSLTLPSGRAKQYF	TGTGCCAGCAGCTTAACGTTGCCTAGCGGACGTGCGAAGCAGTACTTC
NA	TRBJ2-5	TRBV12-3/TRBV12-4	NA	CASSLLGHEQETQYF	TGTGCCAGCAGTTTACTGGGGCATGAGCAAGAGACCCAGTACTTC
TRBD2	TRBJ2-1	TRBV6-6	NA	CASSSQSGGAGGEQFF	TGTGCCAGCAGTTCCCAAAGCGGGGGGGCCGGGGGTGAGCAGTTCTTC
NA	TRBJ2-6	TRBV11-2	once	CASSLLGQRFSGANVLTF	TGTGCCAGCAGCTTATTAGGGCAGCGCTTCTCTGGGGCCAACGTCCTGACTTTC
TRBD1	TRBJ1-2	TRBV5-5	NA	CASTHQIHRGCYGYTF	TGTGCCAGCACCCACCAAATCCACAGGGGGTGCTATGGCTACACCTTC
TRBD1	TRBJ2-7	TRBV29-1	NA	CSVEGTALGNSYEQYF	TGCAGCGTCGAAGGGACAGCGCTAGGGAACTCCTACGAGCAGTACTTC
NA	TRBJ2-7	TRBV12-3/TRBV12-4	few	CASSLALRAAQDAYEQYF	TGTGCCAGCAGTTTAGCGCTCCGGGCCGCCCAGGATGCGTACGAGCAGTACTTC
TRBD2	TRBJ2-3	TRBV6-6	once	CASSYSAGATTDTQYF	TGTGCCAGCAGTTACTCGGCGGGAGCTACCACAGATACGCAGTATTTT
NA	TRBJ2-1	TRBV7-3	few	CASSLKGDNEQFF	TGTGCCAGCAGCTTAAAAGGGGACAATGAGCAGTTCTTC
TRBD2	TRBJ2-5	TRBV7-2	NA	CASGRGREEYF	TGTGCCAGCGGCCGAGGGAGGGAAGAGTACTTC
NA	TRBJ1-5	TRBV2	NA	CASSRQYSNQPQHF	TGTGCCAGCAGTCGACAGTATAGCAATCAGCCCCAGCATTTT
NA	TRBJ2-3	TRBV28	NA	CASSSPGDTQYF	TGTGCCAGCAGTTCACCTGGGGATACGCAGTATTTT
NA	TRBJ2-2	TRBV3-1	NA	CASSQEWGGTGELFF	TGTGCCAGCAGCCAAGAGTGGGGAGGAACCGGGGAGCTGTTTTTT
NA	TRBJ2-3	TRBV12-3/TRBV12-4	NA	CASSPGLPIDTQYF	TGTGCCAGCAGCCCTGGACTCCCCATTGATACGCAGTATTTT
NA	TRBJ2-4	TRBV7-9	few	CASSTMGQGSVIQYF	TGTGCCAGCAGCACGATGGGGCAGGGGTCGGTCATTCAGTACTTC
TRBD1	TRBJ2-6	TRBV9	few	CASSGDRGFHSGANVLTF	TGTGCCAGCAGCGGAGACAGGGGGTTCCACTCTGGGGCCAACGTCCTGACTTTC
NA	TRBJ1-1	TRBV9	NA	CASSVVLGYVTEAFF	TGTGCCAGCAGCGTAGTATTAGGGTATGTAACTGAAGCTTTCTTT
NA	TRBJ2-7	TRBV5-5	NA	CASSFPSTGSYEQYF	TGTGCCAGCAGCTTTCCGTCTACCGGATCCTACGAGCAGTACTTC
NA	TRBJ2-1	TRBV6-5	NA	CASSTSRGRAYNEQFF	NA
NA	TRBJ2-1	TRBV9	NA	CASSVFAGNVGDEQFF	TGTGCCAGCAGCGTATTTGCGGGAAACGTCGGCGATGAGCAGTTCTTC